What follows is one T cell receptor (beta chain) and its context. Antigen: not known. These data come from a study of shared clonotypes between healthy human individuals. The overall study: Researchers assigned three CD4 naive, three CD4 memory, two CD8 naive and one CD8 memory plate to each donor. Study outcomes and limitations: Exclusively blood specimens were collected; tissue repertoires likely differ. Only a few donors were included, so the genetic and exposure-history diversity represented was limited.

CDR1 and CDR2 from the germline V gene are SQVTM and ANQGSEA. The V gene lost 4 bases and the J gene lost 3 bases, with 10 bases spanning the gap. The CDR3 runs to 12 residues. Clones were read by immunoSEQ multiplex PCR, and TCRdb kept only the in-frame ones, dropping some. The sample consists of 2 million to 2.5 million clones, approximately 94% of them appearing once. The TCR was taken from a man between 18 and 29 years old in good health. Input material: naive CD4+ T cells sorted from blood. Subset noted: CD45RA+ positively selected. The genes are TRBV29-1 and TRBJ2-7; TRBD1 might be the D (5 bases). Here the CDR3 reads CSVAGRNYEQYF. DNA for the CDR3: TGCAGCGTTGCAGGGCGGAACTACGAGCAGTACTTC.